This TCR beta chain is from a study of cytomegalovirus exposure and HLA in healthy donors. General study points: In terms of immune exposure information, only CMV serostatus was available. Analyzed later, most CMV-associated TCR beta chains appeared HLA-restricted. Previous analysis showed most TCR beta V segments were productive about 87% or about 30% of the time.

In the PCR, 60 Vbeta and 13 Jbeta primers were used. The data were produced by immunoSEQ multiplex PCR, yet TCRdb's version contains in-frame clones alone and is incomplete. The sample shows about 200,000 clones, roughly 80% of them seen only once. The ends were cut back, 2 bases at V and 0 bases at J, with 5 bases in the middle. Germline values: CDR1 SEHNR, CDR2 FQNEAQ (reference sequence). The CDR3 length is 13 residues. There are a few counts of this clone. Its antigen is not identified. The genes are TRBV7-9 and TRBJ2-7; the D is unclear. The specimen sequenced was PBMCs. This receptor was taken from a woman aged 18-29 years in good health and CMV-seronegative. The CDR3 DNA reads as TGTGCCAGCAGCTTATCCAGCTCCTACGAGCAGTACTTC. Amino acids: CASSLSSSYEQYF.